Following are 15 T cell receptor beta chains from one sample sequenced in a study of neurological immune-mediated disorders. Time point noted: longitudinal time-point 1 (baseline). TCRdb processed the 5' RACE reads anew with MiXCR; each CDR3 protein has one entry. This sample has 64,000 or so distinct CDR3 sequences, with about 9.4% found just once. The specimen sequenced was PBMCs. These receptors originate from a man under 40 in good health.

The chain is built from TRBV19 and TRBJ1-5; TRBD1 aligns across 7 bases. This CDR3 region has 15 residues. The trim removed 5 bases at V and 6 bases at J, leaving 10 bases unmatched. The germline V gene has CDR1 LNHDA and CDR2 SQIVND (reference sequence). The CDR3: CASSWSRQGGQPQHF. CDR3 bases: TGTGCCAGTAGTTGGTCCCGACAGGGAGGTCAGCCCCAGCATTTT.

This clonotype was counted many times. The chain recombines TRBV9 with TRBJ2-7; D possibly corresponds to TRBD2 (5 bases). The CDR3 runs to 16 residues. Germline CDR1 reads SGDLS; CDR2 reads YYNGEE. The V and J ends lost 0 bases and 3 bases respectively, with 16 bases between them. This CDR3 reads CASSVGFLGGIYEQYF. The CDR3 coding sequence is TGTGCCAGCAGCGTAGGTTTTCTAGGAGGAATCTACGAGCAGTACTTC.

This clonotype was seen many times. V gene TRBV12-3 or TRBV12-4 combines with J gene TRBJ1-2, with TRBD1 as a possible D gene (6 bases). CDR3 length: 14 residues. Trimming removed 1 base from V and 5 bases from J, with 11 bases in between. This chain's CDR3 is CASSLGFRGYGYTF. CDR3 DNA sequence: TGTGCCAGCAGTTTAGGATTCAGGGGATATGGCTACACCTTC.

This clonotype was detected many times. The CDR3 loop reads CASSQTTGDYEQYF. CDR3 DNA: TGTGCCAGCAGTCAAACGACAGGGGACTACGAGCAGTACTTC. V and J are TRBV28 and TRBJ2-7; 8 bases match TRBD1. Losses at the gene ends were 5 bases for V and 3 bases for J; bases not matched to a gene: 6. The CDR3 has 14 amino acids. The germline V gene has CDR1 MDHEN and CDR2 SYDVKM.

This clonotype was counted ten times or more. The chain recombines TRBV5-1 with TRBJ2-3; D gene ambiguous. This CDR3 comprises 17 residues. With 4 bases removed from V and 3 bases from J, the gap between germline ends came to 21 bases. Germline lookup yields CDR1 SGHRS and CDR2 YFSETQ. This CDR3 reads CASSHSDLRIITDTQYF. As DNA, the CDR3 is TGCGCCAGCAGCCATTCCGACCTTCGGATTATAACAGATACGCAGTATTTT.

This clonotype came up many times. The rearrangement links TRBV5-1 to TRBJ1-2; 8 bases are a match to TRBD1. Germline trimming cut 0 bases from V and 2 bases from J; bases unmatched to any gene: 15. Germline V gene lookup returns CDR1 SGHRS and CDR2 YFSETQ. CDR3 size: 19 residues. In nucleotides, the CDR3 is TGCGCCAGCAGCTTGGAAGTATTCGGAAGGGACAGGACCAACTATGGCTACACCTTC. Amino acid sequence: CASSLEVFGRDRTNYGYTF.

The V and J genes are TRBV12-3 or TRBV12-4 and TRBJ2-5; 9 bases fit TRBD2. CDR3 length equals 15 residues. Trimming cost V 7 bases and J 2 bases; bases outside gene matches: 8. The CDR3 protein is CASKWAGGSQETQYF. Here the CDR3 DNA reads TGTGCCAGCAAATGGGCGGGAGGGAGTCAAGAGACCCAGTACTTC.

This clonotype was detected many times. The chain is built from TRBV20-1 and TRBJ2-3; 11 positions match TRBD2. The CDR3 spans 16 residues. The trim removed 1 base at V and 5 bases at J, leaving 8 bases unmatched. Germline V lookup: CDR1 DFQATT, CDR2 SNEGSKA (reference sequence). CDR3 coding DNA: TGCAGTGCTAGAGTCCTACTAGCGGGAGACCGAGATACGCAGTATTTT. Protein product: CSARVLLAGDRDTQYF.

Ten or more counts support this clonotype. V is TRBV20-1 and J is TRBJ2-3; TRBD2 matches 12 bases. Germline CDR1 DFQATT, CDR2 SNEGSKA (reference sequence). J lost 0 bases, V lost 6 bases, and 1 base had no gene match. This CDR3 has 14 residues. CDR3 protein: CSAGTSGSTDTQYF. The CDR3 DNA sequence: TGCAGTGCCGGGACTAGCGGGAGCACAGATACGCAGTATTTT.

This clonotype appeared many times. The gene calls are TRBV20-1 and TRBJ2-1; D gene unclear. The CDR3 sequence is 15 residues long. The germline V gene encodes CDR1 DFQATT and CDR2 SNEGSKA (reference sequence). Trimming pared 3 bases from V and 2 bases from J, leaving 14 bases between. CDR3 coding DNA: TGCAGTGCTAGTGAACGGATCCCCCCCTACAATGAGCAGTTCTTC. Translation: CSASERIPPYNEQFF.

This clonotype was seen many times. One junction end disagrees with the germline gene, perhaps due to a read error. The chain combines TRBV28 with TRBJ2-7; D perhaps matches TRBD2 (5 bases). The germline CDR1 and CDR2 sequences are MDHEN and SYDVKM. This CDR3 is built from 11 residues. The CDR3 DNA is TGTGCCAGCAGTTTATCAGGCCCCGGGGACTTC. Translation gives CASSLSGPGDF.

This clonotype was detected ten times or more. The chain joins TRBV5-1 to TRBJ1-2; D not certain. Germline V gene data show CDR1 as SGHRS and CDR2 as YFSETQ. V was cut by 4 bases and J by 2 bases, with 3 bases left in between. The CDR3 is made up of 11 amino acids. The CDR3 region has the DNA TGCGCCAGCAGCGGGAACTATGGCTACACCTTC. Translated, it gives CASSGNYGYTF.

Ten or more counts support this clonotype. This chain connects TRBV29-1 to TRBJ2-1, with TRBD1 matching over 8 bases. Germline V gene sequence: CDR1 SQVTM, CDR2 ANQGSEA. The V segment lost 7 bases and the J segment 4 bases; nucleotides outside the gene matches: 9. The CDR3 is made up of 14 amino acids. Written as DNA, the CDR3 is TGCAGCGGTGCCGGGACAGGCGCTTACAATGAGCAGTTCTTC. Translating it yields CSGAGTGAYNEQFF.

Of note for this clonotype: This may be a read error, as it is one base from a much larger clone. This chain connects TRBV28 to TRBJ2-3; TRBD2 agrees at 11 bases. The length of the CDR3 is 19 residues. The germline gives CDR1 MDHEN, CDR2 SYDVKM. The V and J ends lost 3 bases and 2 bases, in that order; junction bases with no gene match: 13. CDR3 region: CASSFFGRLAGGITDTQYF. CDR3 DNA: TGTGCCAGCAGTTTCTTCGGTAGGCTAGCGGGAGGTATCACAGATACGCAGTATTTT.

This clonotype was seen many times. CDR3 loop: CASSLSRPDEQFF. The CDR3 DNA follows: TGTGCCAGCAGCTTGAGCAGACCCGATGAGCAGTTCTTC. The V and J genes are TRBV7-9 and TRBJ2-1; D unresolved. V lost 3 bases and J 8 bases, leaving 11 bases between the germline ends. CDR3 size: 13 residues. CDR1 is SEHNR, CDR2 FQNEAQ, per germline (reference sequence).